The following is a T cell receptor (beta chain) sequence with its context. The junction departs from germline at one end; a sequencing error may be responsible. TCRdb's table, derived via immunoSEQ multiplex PCR, lists solely in-frame clones and lacks some. The sample shows roughly 250,000 clones, around nine tenths of them seen only once. The source of the sample is a study of blood T cell repertoires in COVID-19. The CDR3 totals 15 residues. Germline lookup yields CDR1 SSHAT and CDR2 FNYEAQ (reference sequence). What the recovered Cohort 3 donors had was two negative PCRs, clearance, or symptom resolution.

This TCR was sampled from a woman between 18 and 30 years old who had recovered from COVID-19. Sequenced: PBMCs or T cells enriched from blood (not recorded which). This chain links TRBV7-7 with TRBJ2-7; the D is unclear. The CDR3, as DNA: TGTGCTAGCAGCTTAGCAGCCCATCCACGGGACGAGCAGTACTTC. Its translation is CASSLAAHPRDEQYF.